These T cell receptor beta chains were read from a single sample in a study of preoperative IRX-2 immunotherapy in early breast cancer. Here immunoSEQ multiplex PCR was the method, and the copy in TCRdb shows in-frame clones only, minus some. The table includes some 59,000 clones, approximately 93% detected once. Sample collection was performed from a patient treated with IRX-2 immunotherapy. The source is a human donor with breast cancer. Each CDR3 is given with its conserved first and last residue. D genes are given only for firm matches. The size field is filled for only some rows; it gives once, few, many or a size class.

size | D | J | V | DNA | CDR3
NA | NA | TRBJ2-3 | TRBV4-1 | TGCGCCAGCAGCCAAGACCAGTACTCTCCCGGCCGAACAGATACGCAGTATTTT | CASSQDQYSPGRTDTQYF
NA | NA | TRBJ2-3 | TRBV29-1 | TGCAGCGTTAGGGAGCGGTACACAGATACGCAGTATTTT | CSVRERYTDTQYF
NA | NA | TRBJ1-1 | TRBV27 | TGTGCCAGCAGTTTACGGGTCCGGAACACTGAAGCTTTCTTT | CASSLRVRNTEAFF
once | TRBD2 | TRBJ2-2 | TRBV27 | TGTGCCAGCACCGGCCGGACTAGCGGGGGGGCTATCAGCACCGGGGAGCTGTTTTTT | CASTGRTSGGAISTGELFF
NA | TRBD1 | TRBJ2-4 | TRBV6-5 | TGTGCCAGCAGTTACGACAGGGGCTTAGCCAAAAACATTCAGTACTTC | CASSYDRGLAKNIQYF
NA | NA | TRBJ2-3 | TRBV2 | TGTGCCAGCAGTGAAGGGCAAAATACGCAGTATTTT | CASSEGQNTQYF
NA | TRBD1 | TRBJ2-7 | TRBV19 | TGTGCCAGTAGTTGGGGACAGGGCTACGAGCAGTACTTC | CASSWGQGYEQYF
NA | NA | TRBJ1-3 | TRBV7-9 | TGTGCCAGCAGAATCGCGCCTACCACAAACACCATATATTTT | CASRIAPTTNTIYF
NA | TRBD2 | TRBJ2-3 | TRBV6-5 | TGTGCCAGCAGCCTACTAGCGGACACAGATACGCAGTATTTT | CASSLLADTDTQYF
once | TRBD1 | TRBJ2-7 | TRBV27 | TGTGCCAGCAGTGCAACAGGGGGACTTTCCTACGAGCAGTACTTC | CASSATGGLSYEQYF
NA | NA | TRBJ1-1 | TRBV6-5 | TGTGCCAGCAGAAGGGGGTTGAACACTGAAGCTTTCTTT | CASRRGLNTEAFF
NA | NA | TRBJ2-3 | TRBV6-4 | TGTGCCAGCAGCGCGACAGATGCTAGCACAGATACGCAGTATTTT | CASSATDASTDTQYF
NA | NA | TRBJ1-1 | TRBV18 | TGTGCCAGCTCACCCGTAGGGCCGCACACTGAAGCTTTCTTT | CASSPVGPHTEAFF
NA | NA | TRBJ2-3 | TRBV19 | TGTGCCAGTACTATAATCGACAGGTATCGGCTCGGTTACAACACAGATACGCAGTATTTT | CASTIIDRYRLGYNTDTQYF
NA | TRBD1 | TRBJ1-2 | TRBV14 | TGTGCCAGCAGCTGGGACAGGGAAGGTTATGGCTACACCTTC | CASSWDREGYGYTF
NA | NA | TRBJ2-7 | TRBV7-9 | TGTGCCAGCAGCTTTTCTACAGGGAGCGAGCAGTACTTC | CASSFSTGSEQYF
once | TRBD1 | TRBJ1-4 | TRBV5-1 | TGCGCCAGCAGCAGACAGGGTTTAGGTGAAAAACTGTTTTTT | CASSRQGLGEKLFF
NA | TRBD1 | TRBJ2-5 | TRBV19 | TGTGCCAGTAGTAACCCCGGACAGGGACAGGAGACCCAGTACTTC | CASSNPGQGQETQYF
once | NA | TRBJ1-3 | TRBV6-6 | TGTGCCAGCAGTTCCGGGACAATGGGAAACACCATATATTTT | CASSSGTMGNTIYF
NA | NA | TRBJ1-2 | TRBV11-2 | TGTGCCAGCAAAACCACCGGAGACTATGGCTACACCTTC | CASKTTGDYGYTF
NA | NA | TRBJ2-3 | TRBV30 | TGTGCCTGGAATCTCCGGGTCACAGATACGCAGTATTTT | CAWNLRVTDTQYF
NA | NA | TRBJ2-2 | TRBV27 | TGTGCCAGCACCGATAGAAACACCGGGGAGCTGTTTTTT | CASTDRNTGELFF
few | TRBD1 | TRBJ1-4 | TRBV18 | TGTGCCAGCTCACGGGACAGGGGGCATGAAAAACTGTTTTTT | CASSRDRGHEKLFF
NA | TRBD2 | TRBJ2-4 | TRBV19 | TGTGCCAGTAGTATCGCTCCAGCGGGGGGGCCGGACAAAAACATTCAGTACTTC | CASSIAPAGGPDKNIQYF
NA | TRBD2 | TRBJ2-1 | TRBV5-1 | TGCGCCAGCAGCTTGCGGCTAGCGGGAGATCGGGACTACAATGAGCAGTTCTTC | CASSLRLAGDRDYNEQFF
NA | NA | TRBJ1-1 | TRBV6-5 | TGTGCCAGCACCCCGGCCGGGACCCGGCGGAAGGCTTTCTTT | CASTPAGTRRKAFF
NA | NA | TRBJ1-2 | TRBV6-6 | TGTGCCAGCGCCCGTCAAGACCCCAACTATGGCTACACCTTC | CASARQDPNYGYTF
NA | TRBD1 | TRBJ1-2 | TRBV4-3 | TGCGCCAGCAGCCCCAGGACAGGGATAAGTGGCTACACCTTC | CASSPRTGISGYTF
NA | NA | TRBJ2-5 | TRBV7-3 | TGTGCCAGCAGTCCCATGGGGGGCCGCCAAGAGACCCAGTACTTC | CASSPMGGRQETQYF
NA | NA | TRBJ2-3 | TRBV11-3 | TGTGCCAGCAGCTTAGGCGATACGCAGTATTTT | CASSLGDTQYF
NA | TRBD2 | TRBJ2-3 | TRBV9 | TGTGCCAGCAGCCTGGGACTAGCGGGAGACATCACAGATACGCAGTATTTT | CASSLGLAGDITDTQYF
NA | NA | TRBJ1-6 | TRBV7-3 | TGTGCCAGCTCACCCTATCCAGGGGATCCATGGGGTTCACCCCTCCACTTT | CASSPYPGDPWGSPLHF
NA | NA | TRBJ1-2 | TRBV4-3 | TGCGCCAGCAGCCAAAGTTTTTGGTCGAAAAATGGCTACACCTTC | CASSQSFWSKNGYTF
few | TRBD1 | TRBJ1-6 | TRBV7-9 | TGTGCCAGCAGCTTAGACAGGGGCATACCCCTCCACTTT | CASSLDRGIPLHF
once | NA | TRBJ1-2 | TRBV18 | TGTGCCAGCTCACCACTCTCGGGGGGTGAGAACTATGGCTACACCTTC | CASSPLSGGENYGYTF
NA | NA | TRBJ2-7 | TRBV6-5 | TGTGCCAGCAGTTACGTCTACGAGCAGTACTTC | CASSYVYEQYF
NA | TRBD1 | TRBJ2-1 | TRBV9 | TGTGCCAGCAGCGTAGGTACAGGGGGCTCCTACAATGAGCAGTTCTTC | CASSVGTGGSYNEQFF
NA | NA | TRBJ1-2 | TRBV5-4 | TGTGCCAGCAGCTTGAATTTGGACACCCGGCTAAACTATGGCTACACCTTC | CASSLNLDTRLNYGYTF
NA | TRBD2 | TRBJ2-2 | TRBV5-6 | TGTGCCAGCAGCCGTAGCGGGGAGTACACCGGGGAGCTGTTTTTT | CASSRSGEYTGELFF
NA | NA | TRBJ1-5 | TRBV19 | TGTGCCAGTAGCAGGGGAGGCAATCAGCCCCAGCATTTT | CASSRGGNQPQHF
NA | TRBD1 | TRBJ2-3 | TRBV7-9 | TGTGCCAGCACGTCGGGGACAGCCACAGATACGCAGTATTTT | CASTSGTATDTQYF
NA | NA | TRBJ1-5 | TRBV19 | TGTGCCAGTAGACGTGGGGGCAGGGAGAATCAGCCCCAGCATTTT | CASRRGGRENQPQHF
NA | TRBD1 | TRBJ1-6 | TRBV2 | TGTGCCAGCAGAGGACAGGGTAGCTCCTATAATTCACCCCTCCACTTT | CASRGQGSSYNSPLHF
NA | TRBD1 | TRBJ1-2 | TRBV29-1 | TGCAGCGCCCGCGGACAGGGGAACTATGGCTACACCTTC | CSARGQGNYGYTF
NA | TRBD1 | TRBJ1-2 | TRBV5-6 | TGTGCCAGCAGCTTGCGGCAGGGGGATGGCTACACCTTC | CASSLRQGDGYTF
NA | NA | TRBJ1-1 | TRBV10-1 | TGCGCCAGCAGTTTCGCGGGCGGGGATGATACCTACACTGAAGCTTTCTTT | CASSFAGGDDTYTEAFF
NA | TRBD1 | TRBJ2-7 | TRBV28 | TGTGCCAGCAGTCAACCGGGACAGGGCTCCTACGAGCAGTACTTC | CASSQPGQGSYEQYF
NA | NA | TRBJ2-3 | TRBV5-6 | TGTGCCAGCAGCTCGGGACCCCGAAACACAGATACGCAGTATTTT | CASSSGPRNTDTQYF
NA | NA | TRBJ2-5 | TRBV5-4 | TGTGCCAGCAGCAAGCCGGGGGTCGGGGAGACCCAGTACTTC | CASSKPGVGETQYF